The 13 T cell receptor beta chains given below trace back to one sample, sequenced in a study of T cell clonotyping in hematopoietic cell transplantation (dated by TCRdb to the early 2020s). Receptors were amplified or captured by the immunoSEQ multiplex PCR assay. TCRdb obtained this table from immuneACCESS and retained in-frame rearrangements with V and J assigned. These tables miss some clones; where compared with another copy, unresolved V genes account for less than half of the shortfall, and the remainder is unexplained. In this sample the table shows fewer than 15,000 clones, roughly 50% of which occur a single time. Together, the top ten hold over 9.5% of the sample. Material: peripheral blood mononuclear cells. The origin of the receptors is a man aged 50 to 59 in good health. Some clones in this sample may be carry-over from other donors' samples.

This clone has only a few counts. An end of the junction differs from the germline gene, which may be a read error. This chain joins TRBV7-2 and TRBJ2-7; D is perhaps TRBD1 or TRBD2 (5 bases each). The CDR3 spans 14 residues. Germline CDR1 and CDR2: SGHTA and FQGNSA. The CDR3 here is CASSLAGADYEQYF. Here the CDR3 DNA reads TGTGCCAGCAGCCTAGCCGGGGCCGACTACGAGCAGTACTTC.

The chain has TRBV30 and TRBJ2-2; the D gene is possibly TRBD1 (5 bases). V lost 5 bases and J 4 bases, leaving 14 bases between the germline ends. From germline, CDR1 is GTSNPN and CDR2 SVGIG (reference sequence). The CDR3 has 14 amino acids. CDR3 nucleotides: TGTGCCTGGGCCAGGGTTCTCGGCACCGGGGAGCTGTTTTTT. It encodes CAWARVLGTGELFF.

The chain has TRBV7-8 and TRBJ2-1; TRBD2 matches 10 bases. The germline V gene has CDR1 SGHVS and CDR2 FQNEAQ. There are 16 residues in the CDR3. V lost 1 base and J lost 3; bases outside the gene matches: 3. CDR3 region: CASSLVAGGCYNEQFF. The CDR3 DNA is TGTGCCAGCAGCTTAGTAGCGGGAGGTTGCTACAATGAGCAGTTCTTC.

The chain employs TRBV30 and TRBJ2-7; no clear D. V was trimmed by 0 bases and J by 0 bases, leaving 18 bases between them. CDR1 GTSNPN and CDR2 SVGIG come from the germline V gene (reference sequence). The CDR3 totals 17 residues. CDR3 sequence (DNA): TGTGCCTGGAGTGTACCCCTTGGCAGAGTAAGCTCCTACGAGCAGTACTTC. This translates into CAWSVPLGRVSSYEQYF.

The rearrangement links TRBV5-6 to TRBJ1-1; D gene ambiguous. The CDR3 has 13 amino acids. Trimming took 3 bases from V and 0 from J, leaving 6 bases between them. The germline gives CDR1 SGHDT, CDR2 YYEEEE. The CDR3 DNA reads TGTGCCAGCAGCTCGACCATGAACACTGAAGCTTTCTTT. This codes for CASSSTMNTEAFF.

This chain joins TRBV25-1 and TRBJ1-4, with no clear D. This CDR3 is 14 amino acids long. CDR1 is MGHDK and CDR2 is SYGVNS in the germline V gene. V was clipped by 8 bases and J by 10 bases, with 20 bases between them. The CDR3 sequence: CASEDGLRLGKLFF. The DNA of the CDR3 is TGTGCCAGCGAGGACGGACTCCGGTTGGGAAAACTGTTTTTT.

The chain recombines TRBV21-1 with TRBJ2-7; the D segment call TRBD1 is taken from the table without a DNA check. TRBV21-1 is a listed pseudogene. This CDR3 contains 16 residues. Here the CDR3 DNA reads TGTGCCAGCACCAATCCCCGGGACAGCTTCTCCTACGAGCAGTACTTC. As protein: CASTNPRDSFSYEQYF.

This sequence joins TRBV6-1 and TRBJ2-7; 9 nucleotides line up with TRBD1. V dropped 5 bases and J dropped 4; count of bases not matched to a gene: 3. This CDR3 contains 13 residues. From germline, CDR1 is MNHNS and CDR2 SASEGT. In DNA form, the CDR3 reads TGTGCCAGCAGTAGGGACAGGGAATACGAGCAGTACTTC. It specifies CASSRDREYEQYF.

The sample holds a few counts of this clone. The V and J genes are TRBV4-2 and TRBJ1-1; 8 positions agree with TRBD1. This CDR3 region has 18 residues. Germline loops: CDR1 LGHNA, CDR2 YNFKEQ. The ends lost 0 bases at V and 9 bases at J; junction bases unmatched: 18. CDR3 in amino acids: CASSQDLSQGANFRQAFF. The CDR3 bases are TGTGCCAGCAGCCAAGACTTATCCCAGGGGGCGAACTTTCGGCAAGCTTTCTTT.

Only one count was recorded for this clone. This chain uses TRBV27 with TRBJ2-7; 7 nucleotides align to TRBD1. The germline V gene has CDR1 MNHEY and CDR2 SMNVEV (reference sequence). This CDR3 spans 14 amino acids. The J segment lost 2 bases and the V segment lost 5 bases, leaving 6 bases of the junction unmatched. CDR3 nucleotides: TGTGCCAGCAGTCCCGGGACAGTACCCTACGAGCAGTACTTC. It specifies CASSPGTVPYEQYF.

The chain carries TRBV11-2 and TRBJ2-7; D might be TRBD1 (6 bases). V was trimmed by 5 bases and J by 7 bases, leaving 18 bases between them. Germline-derived CDR1 and CDR2 are SGHAT and FQNNGV. The CDR3 is made up of 14 amino acids. The DNA for the CDR3 is TGTGCCAGCAGCGTATCCAGGGGAACGGTGGAGCAGTACTTC. It encodes CASSVSRGTVEQYF.

The V call is TRBV6-1, the J call TRBJ2-7; a possible D gene is TRBD2 (6 bases). Germline V gene data show CDR1 as MNHNS and CDR2 as SASEGT. This CDR3 is built from 11 residues. Trimming pared 5 bases from V and 6 bases from J, leaving 8 bases between. The CDR3, as DNA: TGTGCCAGCAGTCGACTAGGCGAGCAGTACTTC. As protein: CASSRLGEQYF.

This rearrangement joins TRBV13 to TRBJ1-2, with 9 bases that match TRBD1. This CDR3 is 13 amino acids long. The junction had 3 bases not matched to a gene; V was cut back by 5 bases and J by 5 bases. The germline V gene has CDR1 PRHDT and CDR2 FYEKMQ (reference sequence). CDR3 region: CASSQQGAYGYTF. In nucleotides, the CDR3 is TGTGCCAGCAGCCAACAGGGGGCATATGGCTACACCTTC.